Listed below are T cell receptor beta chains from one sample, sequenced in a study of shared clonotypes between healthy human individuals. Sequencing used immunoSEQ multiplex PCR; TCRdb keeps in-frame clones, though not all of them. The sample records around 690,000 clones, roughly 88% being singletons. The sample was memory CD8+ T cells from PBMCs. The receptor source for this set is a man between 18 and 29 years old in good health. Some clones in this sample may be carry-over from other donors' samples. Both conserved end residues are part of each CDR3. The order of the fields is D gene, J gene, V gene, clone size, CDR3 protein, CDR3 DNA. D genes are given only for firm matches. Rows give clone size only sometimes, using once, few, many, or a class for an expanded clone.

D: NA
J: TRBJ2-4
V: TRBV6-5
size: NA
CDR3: CASSTLGIQYF
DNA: TGTGCCAGCAGCACACTCGGCATTCAGTACTTC

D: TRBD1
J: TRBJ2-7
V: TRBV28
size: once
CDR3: CASSWGADRAYSYEQYF
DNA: TGTGCCAGCAGTTGGGGGGCGGACAGGGCCTACTCCTACGAGCAGTACTTC

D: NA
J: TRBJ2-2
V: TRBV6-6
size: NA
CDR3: CASSYGLGTGELFF
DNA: TGTGCCAGCAGTTACGGGCTAGGCACCGGGGAGCTGTTTTTT

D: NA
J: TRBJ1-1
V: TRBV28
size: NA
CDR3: CASSYLSGEMNTEAFF
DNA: TGTGCCAGCAGTTACCTATCCGGGGAGATGAACACTGAAGCTTTCTTT

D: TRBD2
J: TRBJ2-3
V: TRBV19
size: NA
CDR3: CASNPGGPSDTQYF
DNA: TGTGCCAGTAACCCGGGAGGGCCCAGCGATACGCAGTATTTT

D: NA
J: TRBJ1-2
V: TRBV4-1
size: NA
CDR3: CASSPPDRGTYF
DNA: TGCGCCAGCAGCCCTCCCGACCGGGGAACTTACTTC

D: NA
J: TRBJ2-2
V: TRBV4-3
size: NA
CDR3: CASSQDFGGGTGELFF
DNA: TGCGCCAGCAGCCAAGATTTTGGGGGAGGCACCGGGGAGCTGTTTTTT

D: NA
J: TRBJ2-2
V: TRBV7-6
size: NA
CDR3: CASSLYRVENTGELFF
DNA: TGTGCCAGCAGCCTCTACAGGGTAGAGAACACCGGGGAGCTGTTTTTT

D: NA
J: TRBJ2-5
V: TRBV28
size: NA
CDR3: CASSFFGTGETQYF
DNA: TGTGCCAGCAGTTTTTTTGGTACAGGGGAGACCCAGTACTTC

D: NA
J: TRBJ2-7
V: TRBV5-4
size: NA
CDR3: CASSLGPASYEQYF
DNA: TGTGCCAGCAGCTTGGGCCCGGCCTCCTACGAGCAGTACTTC

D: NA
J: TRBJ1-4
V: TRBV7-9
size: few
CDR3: CASSLFWGDGLFF
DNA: TGTGCCAGCAGCTTGTTCTGGGGCGACGGACTGTTTTTT

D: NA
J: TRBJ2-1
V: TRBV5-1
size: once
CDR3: CASTEGVFNEQFF
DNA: TGCGCCAGCACCGAGGGGGTTTTCAATGAGCAGTTCTTC

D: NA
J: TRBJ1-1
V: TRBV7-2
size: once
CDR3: CASLGGGNTEAFF
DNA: TGTGCCTCCCTGGGGGGAGGGAACACTGAAGCTTTCTTT

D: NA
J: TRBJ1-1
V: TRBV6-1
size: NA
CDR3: CASRAGWSNTEAFF
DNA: TGTGCCAGCAGGGCGGGGTGGTCCAACACTGAAGCTTTCTTT

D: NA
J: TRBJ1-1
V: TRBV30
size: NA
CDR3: CAWSQIQGRYTEAFF
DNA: TGTGCCTGGAGTCAGATACAGGGTCGGTACACTGAAGCTTTCTTT

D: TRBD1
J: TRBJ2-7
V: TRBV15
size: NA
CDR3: CATSRVGTGNEQYF
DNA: TGTGCCACCAGCAGAGTGGGGACAGGGAACGAGCAGTACTTC

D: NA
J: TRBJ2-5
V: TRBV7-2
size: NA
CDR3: CASSLIGGQETQYF
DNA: TGTGCCAGCAGCTTGATTGGGGGCCAAGAGACCCAGTACTTC

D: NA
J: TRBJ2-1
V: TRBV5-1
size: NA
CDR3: CASSLIGGVSYNEQFF
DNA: TGCGCCAGCAGCTTGATAGGGGGTGTATCCTACAATGAGCAGTTCTTC

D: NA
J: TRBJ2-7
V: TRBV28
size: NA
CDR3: CASSNPTEGPNSYEQYF
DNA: TGTGCCAGCAGCAACCCTACGGAGGGGCCGAACTCCTACGAGCAGTACTTC

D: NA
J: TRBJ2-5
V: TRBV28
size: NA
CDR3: CASSPPPRGRQETQYF
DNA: TGTGCCAGCAGCCCTCCCCCGCGGGGCCGCCAAGAGACCCAGTACTTC

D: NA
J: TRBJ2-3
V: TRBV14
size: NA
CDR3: CASSQTGRYSTDTQYF
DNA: TGTGCCAGCAGCCAAACAGGGCGGTACAGCACAGATACGCAGTATTTT

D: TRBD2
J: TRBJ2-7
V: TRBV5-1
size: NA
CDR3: CASTSSGSKYEQYF
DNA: TGCGCCAGCACGTCGAGCGGGAGCAAATACGAGCAGTACTTC

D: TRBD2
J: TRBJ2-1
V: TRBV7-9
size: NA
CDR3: CASSLVGWPSGSSYNEQFF
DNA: TGTGCCAGCAGCTTAGTCGGCTGGCCTAGCGGGAGCTCCTACAATGAGCAGTTCTTC

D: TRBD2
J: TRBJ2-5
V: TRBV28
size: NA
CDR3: CASSPPPPGGETQYF
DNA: TGTGCCAGCAGTCCACCCCCCCCGGGAGGGGAGACCCAGTACTTC

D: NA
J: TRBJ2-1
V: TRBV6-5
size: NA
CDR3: CASRSGRPHNEQFF
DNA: TGTGCCAGCAGATCTGGGAGACCACACAATGAGCAGTTCTTC

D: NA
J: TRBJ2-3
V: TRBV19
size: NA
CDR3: CASSMVGGLGDTQYF
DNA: TGTGCCAGTAGTATGGTGGGGGGCTTGGGAGATACGCAGTATTTT

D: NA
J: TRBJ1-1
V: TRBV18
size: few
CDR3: CASSPRDNTEAFF
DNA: TGTGCCAGCTCACCACGGGATAACACTGAAGCTTTCTTT

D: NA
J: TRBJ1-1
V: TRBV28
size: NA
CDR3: CASSLTSMNTEAFF
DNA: TGTGCCAGCAGTTTGACATCCATGAACACTGAAGCTTTCTTT

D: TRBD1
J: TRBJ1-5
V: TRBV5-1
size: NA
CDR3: CASRPTGGDSNQPQHF
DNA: TGCGCCAGCCGACCGACAGGGGGGGATAGCAATCAGCCCCAGCATTTT

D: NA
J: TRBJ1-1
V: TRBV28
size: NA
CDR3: CAIGYRESTEAFF
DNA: TGTGCCATCGGATACAGGGAATCCACTGAAGCTTTCTTT

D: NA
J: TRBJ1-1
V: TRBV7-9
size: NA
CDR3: CASSLPRDTEAFF
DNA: TGTGCCAGCAGCTTACCGAGGGATACTGAAGCTTTCTTT

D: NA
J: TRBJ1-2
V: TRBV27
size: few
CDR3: CASRSLSFGYTF
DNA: TGTGCCAGCCGGTCCCTAAGCTTTGGCTACACCTTC

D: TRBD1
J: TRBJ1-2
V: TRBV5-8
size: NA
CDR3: CASSLVTGVNGYTF
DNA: TGTGCCAGCAGCTTGGTGACAGGGGTAAATGGCTACACCTTC

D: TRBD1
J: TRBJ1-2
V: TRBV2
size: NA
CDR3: CASSGRQGGNYGYTF
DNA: TGTGCCAGCAGTGGTAGGCAGGGGGGAAACTATGGCTACACCTTC

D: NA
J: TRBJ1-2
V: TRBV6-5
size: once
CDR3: CASSYGHYGYTF
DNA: TGTGCCAGCAGTTACGGGCACTATGGCTACACCTTC

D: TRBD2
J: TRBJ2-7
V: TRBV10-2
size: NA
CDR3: CASSELAGVSYEQYF
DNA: TGCGCCAGCAGTGAACTAGCGGGAGTCTCCTACGAGCAGTACTTC

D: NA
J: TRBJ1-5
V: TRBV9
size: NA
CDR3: CASSLGGQPQHF
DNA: TGTGCCAGCAGCCTAGGGGGACAGCCCCAGCATTTT

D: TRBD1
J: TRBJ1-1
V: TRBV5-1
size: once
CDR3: CASSTGTGFEAFF
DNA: TGCGCCAGCAGCACCGGGACAGGTTTTGAAGCTTTCTTT

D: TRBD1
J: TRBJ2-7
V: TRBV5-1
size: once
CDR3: CASSLPGQTDYEQYF
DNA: TGCGCCAGCAGCTTACCGGGACAGACGGACTACGAGCAGTACTTC

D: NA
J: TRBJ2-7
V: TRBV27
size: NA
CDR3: CASSLSASAAYEQYF
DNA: TGTGCCAGCAGTTTATCGGCGTCTGCCGCGTACGAGCAGTACTTC

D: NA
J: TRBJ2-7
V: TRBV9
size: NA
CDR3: CASSVSADMDSNYEQYF
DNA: TGTGCCAGCAGCGTATCCGCCGATATGGACAGTAACTACGAGCAGTACTTC

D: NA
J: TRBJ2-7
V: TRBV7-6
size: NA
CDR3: CASSYGQPYEQYF
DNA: TGTGCCAGCAGCTACGGACAGCCTTATGAGCAGTACTTC

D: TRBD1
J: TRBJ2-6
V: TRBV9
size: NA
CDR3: CASSHGTDHSGANVLTF
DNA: TGTGCCAGCAGCCATGGGACAGACCACTCTGGGGCCAACGTCCTGACTTTC

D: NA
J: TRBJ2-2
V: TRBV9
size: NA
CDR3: CASSVGQLVGTGELFF
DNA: TGTGCCAGCAGCGTTGGGCAGCTGGTGGGGACCGGGGAGCTGTTTTTT

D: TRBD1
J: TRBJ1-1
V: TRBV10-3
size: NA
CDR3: CAISPDRGTTEAFF
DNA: TGTGCCATCAGTCCTGACAGGGGGACCACTGAAGCTTTCTTT

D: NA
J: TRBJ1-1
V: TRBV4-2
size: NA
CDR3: CASSPTGVEAFF
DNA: TGTGCCAGCAGCCCTACAGGAGTTGAAGCTTTCTTT